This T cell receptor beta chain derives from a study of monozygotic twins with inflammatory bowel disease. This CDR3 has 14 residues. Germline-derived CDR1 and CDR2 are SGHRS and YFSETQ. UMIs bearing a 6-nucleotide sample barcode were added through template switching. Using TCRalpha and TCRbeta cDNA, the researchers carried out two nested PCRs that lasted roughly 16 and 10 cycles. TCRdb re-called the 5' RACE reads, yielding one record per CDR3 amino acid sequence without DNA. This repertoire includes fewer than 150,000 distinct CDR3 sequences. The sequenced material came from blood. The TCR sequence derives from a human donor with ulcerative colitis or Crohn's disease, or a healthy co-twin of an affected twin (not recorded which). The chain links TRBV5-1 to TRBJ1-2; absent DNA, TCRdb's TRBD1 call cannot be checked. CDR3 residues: CASSLAGTNYGYTF.